This TCR beta chain was found in a study of blood T cell repertoires in COVID-19. Study-wide background: Sites in the United States, Italy and Spain provided acute and convalescent COVID-19 samples.

This clone was detected many times. Libraries were prepared by immunoSEQ multiplex PCR; TCRdb keeps only in-frame clonotypes and omits some of them. This repertoire shows around 250,000 clones, about 88% found once; its top ten account for 3.5% to 4%. Looked up from germline, CDR1 is MNHNY and CDR2 is SVGAGI (reference sequence). The ends were cut back, 6 bases at V and 8 bases at J, with 10 bases in the middle. This CDR3 has 12 residues. The chain is built from TRBV6-6 and TRBJ1-4; D ambiguous. The TCR sequence derives from a man aged 18-30 years with active or convalescent COVID-19. Sample: peripheral blood. As DNA, the CDR3 is TGTGCCAGCAGCCAGAGAGGGGAAAAACTGTTTTTT. Protein: CASSQRGEKLFF.